This T cell receptor beta chain was sequenced for a study of blood T cell repertoires in COVID-19. Study at large: COVID-19 samples collected from the United States, Italy and Spain covered acute and convalescent phases. The cDNA or gDNA used as material had been derived from T cells, B-cell-depleted T cells, or PBMCs.

The CDR3 sequence is 13 residues long. Per the germline V gene, CDR1 is SGHTA and CDR2 is FQGTGA. The ends lost 8 bases at V and 1 base at J; junction bases unmatched: 4. Under the authors' procedure: Amplification from reference gene primers served as the basis for estimated nucleated cell counts. Using immunoSEQ multiplex PCR, the repertoire was profiled, and TCRdb retains in-frame clones only, with some absent. The V and J calls and clone size are taken from that table; D and trimming were inferred from the DNA. The sample records tens of thousands of clones, roughly nine tenths being singletons. The specimen sequenced was peripheral blood. The source of this sequence is a man over 45 with active COVID-19. V usage is TRBV7-3 and J usage is TRBJ1-1; TRBD1 matches 7 bases. The CDR3 DNA sequence: TGTGCCAGCGGACAGGACCCGAACACTGAAGCTTTCTTT. Its protein product is CASGQDPNTEAFF.